Shown below are 20 T cell receptor beta chains from a single sample sequenced in a study of tumor-infiltrating lymphocytes in localized non-small cell lung cancer. Method: immunoSEQ multiplex PCR; TCRdb's copy keeps in-frame clones and lacks some. The sample holds a few thousand clones, approximately 95% seen once. The sequencing input was uninvolved lung tissue not adjacent to the tumor. The receptors derive from a human donor with non-small cell lung cancer.

The gene calls are TRBV11-2 and TRBJ2-1; D is unresolved. The CDR3 runs 17 residues. Germline values: CDR1 SGHAT, CDR2 FQNNGV. Trimming pared 1 base from V and 0 bases from J, leaving 13 bases between. The CDR3 DNA sequence: TGTGCCAGCAGCTTAGGGTTGCGGACGAGCTCCTACAATGAGCAGTTCTTC. This translates into CASSLGLRTSSYNEQFF. The variable domain in full, completed from reference TRBV11-2 and TRBJ2-1, reads EAGVAQSPRYKIIEKRQSVAFWCNPISGHATLYWYQQILGQGPKLLIQFQNNGVVDDSQLPKDRFSAERLKGVDSTLKIQPAKLEDSAVYLCASSLGLRTSSYNEQFFGPGTRLTVL.

The V gene is TRBV11-2, the J gene TRBJ1-2; 10 bases agree with TRBD1. The CDR3 totals 19 residues. Germline V gene data show CDR1 as SGHAT and CDR2 as FQNNGV. The J segment lost 0 bases and the V segment lost 5 bases, leaving 15 bases of the junction unmatched. The CDR3 nucleotides read TGTGCCAGCAGCAACCGAAGCCGGGACAGGGGCTCAGCTAACTATGGCTACACCTTC. Translation gives CASSNRSRDRGSANYGYTF.

This clone was counted once. The chain employs TRBV6-1 and TRBJ2-2, with 9 bases identical to TRBD1. J gave up 4 bases and V 10 bases, and 4 bases lay outside the gene matches. Germline assignment: CDR1 MNHNS and CDR2 SASEGT. CDR3 length: 13 amino acids. CDR3: CATGQGSTGELFF. CDR3 in DNA: TGTGCCACGGGACAGGGAAGCACCGGGGAGCTGTTTTTT.

This clone was recorded once. This chain uses TRBV7-9 with TRBJ2-1, with D tentatively TRBD2 (5 bases). The CDR3 has 12 amino acids. V lost 2 bases and J lost 7, with 6 bases in between. The germline V gene encodes CDR1 SEHNR and CDR2 FQNEAQ (reference sequence). CDR3 protein: CASSLIANEQFF. The CDR3 DNA is TGTGCCAGCAGCTTAATAGCGAATGAGCAGTTCTTC.

The chain couples TRBV7-2 to TRBJ2-7; 10 positions agree with TRBD2. Germline V gene sequence: CDR1 SGHTA, CDR2 FQGNSA. The CDR3 is 16 amino acids. Trimming took 2 bases from V and 2 from J; bases not matched to a gene: 6. The CDR3 is CASSLNVLAGAYEQYF. As DNA, the CDR3 is TGTGCCAGCAGCTTAAACGTCCTAGCGGGAGCCTACGAGCAGTACTTC.

The chain joins TRBV19 to TRBJ1-5; no definite D call. CDR3 length equals 12 residues. V lost 2 bases, J lost 7 bases, and 6 bases lay in between. Germline values: CDR1 LNHDA, CDR2 SQIVND (reference sequence). This chain's CDR3 is CASSISRQPQHF. CDR3 DNA: TGTGCCAGTAGTATATCCCGACAGCCCCAGCATTTT.

The rearrangement links TRBV4-3 to TRBJ1-6; 9 bases match TRBD1. This CDR3 is 20 amino acids long. The V gene end was trimmed by 1 base and the J gene end by 0 bases; junction bases not matched to a gene: 10. The V gene's germline CDR1 is LGHNA and CDR2 YSLEER. The CDR3 here is CASSQVLIGTGNSYNSPLHF. The DNA of the CDR3 is TGCGCCAGCAGCCAAGTCCTCATCGGGACAGGGAACTCCTATAATTCACCCCTCCACTTT.

The V gene is TRBV25-1, the J gene TRBJ2-7; no clear D. The length of the CDR3 is 11 residues. V shed 2 bases and J shed 3 bases, with 2 bases lying between them. CDR1 is MGHDK and CDR2 is SYGVNS in the germline V gene. The chain's CDR3 is CASSEVYEQYF. CDR3 DNA sequence: TGTGCCAGCAGTGAAGTCTACGAGCAGTACTTC.

Here the CDR3 DNA reads TGTGCCAGCAGAGAAAATGCAGGAAGGGGGCCAGATACGCAGTATTTT. Translation: CASRENAGRGPDTQYF. This rearrangement joins TRBV5-4 to TRBJ2-3; 7 nucleotides agree with TRBD1. The CDR3 totals 16 residues. The V and J ends lost 5 bases and 4 bases, in that order; junction bases with no gene match: 13. The V gene's germline CDR1 is SGHNT and CDR2 YYREEE (reference sequence).

V usage is TRBV11-2 and J usage is TRBJ2-7, with TRBD2 matching 10 bases. From germline, CDR1 is SGHAT and CDR2 FQNNGV. This CDR3 has 15 amino acids. The V gene end was trimmed by 3 bases and the J gene end by 7 bases; junction bases not matched to a gene: 9. The CDR3 is CASSFDLAGGREQYF. In nucleotides, the CDR3 is TGTGCCAGCAGCTTTGATTTAGCGGGAGGCCGGGAGCAGTACTTC. Drawing the rest from reference TRBV11-2 and TRBJ2-7, the complete variable domain is EAGVAQSPRYKIIEKRQSVAFWCNPISGHATLYWYQQILGQGPKLLIQFQNNGVVDDSQLPKDRFSAERLKGVDSTLKIQPAKLEDSAVYLCASSFDLAGGREQYFGPGTRLTVT.

The gene calls are TRBV6-5 and TRBJ1-3; D not resolved. The CDR3 is 16 residues long. V dropped 2 bases and J dropped 0 bases, with 11 bases sitting between them. Germline assignment: CDR1 MNHEY and CDR2 SVGAGI. Here the CDR3 reads CASSYNGPSSGNTIYF. The CDR3 DNA reads TGTGCCAGCAGTTACAACGGACCATCCTCTGGAAACACCATATATTTT.

V is TRBV11-2 and J is TRBJ2-1; 7 bases map to TRBD2. Germline trimming cut 2 bases from V and 3 bases from J; bases unmatched to any gene: 7. Germline CDR1 reads SGHAT; CDR2 reads FQNNGV. This CDR3 has 16 residues. Written as DNA, the CDR3 is TGTGCCAGCAGCTTATCTCTAGCGGTCAGCTACAATGAGCAGTTCTTC. As protein: CASSLSLAVSYNEQFF.

The CDR3 region is CASSPGLAGGITDTQYF. The CDR3 DNA is TGCGCCAGCAGCCCGGGACTAGCGGGGGGTATCACAGATACGCAGTATTTT. This chain uses TRBV5-1 with TRBJ2-3; 15 bases agree with TRBD2. With V trimmed by 4 bases and J by 2 bases, 5 bases remained unmatched. There are 17 residues in the CDR3. The germline gives CDR1 SGHRS, CDR2 YFSETQ.

The CDR3 nucleotides read TGTGCCAGCAGCCGCCAGGAGGGAACTGAAGCTTTCTTT. Translating gives CASSRQEGTEAFF. This chain links TRBV5-4 with TRBJ1-1, with no clear D. Trimming left V 4 bases short and J 5 bases short, with 12 bases between. This CDR3 has 13 amino acids. In germline, CDR1 is SGHNT, CDR2 YYREEE (reference sequence). Using reference TRBV5-4 and TRBJ1-1 for the parts outside the CDR3, the full variable domain is ETGVTQSPTHLIKTRGQQVTLRCSSQSGHNTVSWYQQALGQGPQFIFQYYREEENGRGNFPPRFSGLQFPNYSSELNVNALELDDSALYLCASSRQEGTEAFFGQGTRLTVV.

This chain connects TRBV18 to TRBJ1-6; D gene ambiguous. Germline CDR1 and CDR2: KGHSH and LQKENI. V was clipped by 6 bases and J by 5 bases, with 8 bases between them. The CDR3 consists of 13 residues. Here the CDR3 reads CASSDGNNSPLHF. The CDR3, as DNA: TGTGCCAGCTCGGACGGAAATAATTCACCCCTCCACTTT.

CDR3: CAISVLRDPDTQYF. The CDR3 DNA is TGTGCCATCAGTGTTCTAAGGGACCCAGATACGCAGTATTTT. This sequence joins TRBV10-3 and TRBJ2-3, with D perhaps assigned TRBD1 or TRBD2 (5 bases each). CDR3 length: 14 amino acids. V lost 4 bases and J lost 4, with 12 bases in between. Germline V lookup: CDR1 ENHRY, CDR2 SYGVKD.

The CDR3 sequence: CASTAGGTQSYEQYF. In nucleotides, the CDR3 is TGTGCCAGCACAGCGGGAGGCACCCAGTCCTACGAGCAGTACTTC. The J gene is TRBJ2-7, the V gene TRBV6-6; 9 positions match TRBD2. The CDR3 contains 15 residues. Germline-derived CDR1 and CDR2 are MNHNY and SVGAGI (reference sequence). Trimming took 7 bases from V and 1 from J; bases not matched to a gene: 8.

The chain employs TRBV27 and TRBJ2-3, with 7 bases identical to TRBD1. Germline V CDR1 and CDR2: MNHEY, SMNVEV (reference sequence). Trimming took 5 bases from V and 4 from J; bases not matched to a gene: 9. The CDR3 is made up of 15 amino acids. The CDR3 loop reads CASSPRDRIPDTQYF. DNA for the CDR3: TGTGCCAGCAGTCCCCGGGACAGAATCCCAGATACGCAGTATTTT.

V and J are TRBV6-5 and TRBJ1-1, with 7 bases identical to TRBD1. V lost 7 bases, J lost 10 bases, and 18 bases stayed unmatched. The CDR3 runs 15 residues. Looked up from germline, CDR1 is MNHEY and CDR2 is SVGAGI. The chain's CDR3 is CASTTGGEGARVAFF. For the CDR3, the DNA is TGTGCCAGCACCACAGGTGGGGAGGGGGCGCGTGTAGCTTTCTTT.

The chain employs TRBV5-1 and TRBJ2-3; a weak D match, TRBD2 (5 bases). The CDR3 is 18 residues long. V was trimmed by 1 base and J by 0 bases, leaving 18 bases between them. CDR1 and CDR2 (germline): SGHRS, YFSETQ. CDR3 residues: CASSLLRVGATSTDTQYF. DNA of the CDR3: TGCGCCAGCAGCTTGTTGAGGGTGGGCGCCACTAGCACAGATACGCAGTATTTT. The variable domain in full, completed from reference TRBV5-1 and TRBJ2-3, reads KAGVTQTPRYLIKTRGQQVTLSCSPISGHRSVSWYQQTPGQGLQFLFEYFSETQRNKGNFPGRFSGRQFSNSRSEMNVSTLELGDSALYLCASSLLRVGATSTDTQYFGPGTRLTVL.